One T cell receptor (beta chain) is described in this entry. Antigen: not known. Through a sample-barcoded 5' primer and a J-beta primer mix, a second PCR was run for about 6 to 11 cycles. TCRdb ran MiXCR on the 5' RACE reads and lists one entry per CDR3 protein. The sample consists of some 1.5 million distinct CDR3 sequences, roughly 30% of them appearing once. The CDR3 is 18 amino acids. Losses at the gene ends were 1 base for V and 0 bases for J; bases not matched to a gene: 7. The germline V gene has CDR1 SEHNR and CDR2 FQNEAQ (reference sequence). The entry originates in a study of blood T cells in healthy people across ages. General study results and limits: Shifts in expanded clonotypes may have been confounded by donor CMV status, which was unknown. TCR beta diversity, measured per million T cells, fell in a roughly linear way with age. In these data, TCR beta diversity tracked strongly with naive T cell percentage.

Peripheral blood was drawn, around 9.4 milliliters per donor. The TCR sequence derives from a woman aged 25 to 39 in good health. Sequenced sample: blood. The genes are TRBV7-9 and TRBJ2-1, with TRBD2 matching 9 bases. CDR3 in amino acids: CASSLGLAEVSSYNEQFF. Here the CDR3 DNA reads TGTGCCAGCAGCTTAGGACTAGCGGAAGTAAGCTCCTACAATGAGCAGTTCTTC.